The clone carrying this T cell receptor beta chain was detected only a few times. Its antigen is not identified. The data derive from a study of T cells in Graves' hyperthyroidism and ophthalmopathy. General observations from the study: Before onset, ophthalmopathy was predicted by the model a median approximately 6.6 months earlier. In simple terms, a model built on 13 V-J features told ophthalmopathy apart from stable hyperthyroidism.

Amplified TCR beta CDR3 regions came from RNA transcripts. The HTBI primer set drove a first-round RT-PCR of the TCR CDR3. One entry per CDR3 protein, called by TCRdb with MiXCR from the multiplex PCR reads. The sample lists 490,000 or so distinct CDR3 sequences; approximately 23% were seen once. Duration under 3 months, a NOSPECS grade of at least 4, and a Clinical Activity Score of at least 3 characterized the ophthalmopathy patients. Fresh peripheral blood, 10 ml, yielded the PBMCs. Germline values: CDR1 SGDLS, CDR2 YYNGEE. The CDR3 is 16 amino acids. V lost 3 bases and J 6 bases, leaving 16 bases between the germline ends.

Sequencing used blood. This TCR came from a woman between 70 and 85 years old with Graves' ophthalmopathy. The chain carries TRBV9 and TRBJ1-6; D gene ambiguous. CDR3 DNA: TGTGCCAGCAGCGCCGGTACTCCGGGTATTAATTCACCCCTCCACTTT. Amino acids: CASSAGTPGINSPLHF.